The sequence of this T cell receptor beta chain was determined in a study of radiotherapy plus CTLA-4 blockade in lung cancer. Study details: Among patients, over 15% showed objective responses, and approximately 29% had disease control.

Only in-frame clones appear in the TCRdb table, and some are missing; sequencing was by immunoSEQ multiplex PCR. Seen here are under 110,000 clones, under 90% observed once, and the top ten hold over 2%. Points from the study as a whole: After treatment with radiotherapy plus ipilimumab, TCR clones that came from the tumor expanded in blood. Dynamics of early blood T cell clones, together with interferon-beta, were reportedly the best predictors of response.

Alongside CTLA-4 blockade with ipilimumab, patients with chemo-refractory metastatic non-small-cell lung cancer received focal radiation. Details on this clone: Its antigen is still unknown.

Germline lookup yields CDR1 SGHRS and CDR2 YFSETQ. The CDR3 loop spans 19 amino acids. Germline trimming cut 2 bases from V and 3 bases from J; bases unmatched to any gene: 12. V usage is TRBV5-1 and J usage is TRBJ2-6; 9 nucleotides align to TRBD1. This sample comprised peripheral blood, obtained from a patient treated with radiotherapy plus ipilimumab. This TCR was recovered from a human donor with non-small cell lung cancer that progressed on radiotherapy plus ipilimumab. Some clones in this sample may be carry-over from other donors' samples. CDR3 protein: CASSFLVGQGKLGANVLTF. CDR3 DNA sequence: TGCGCCAGCAGCTTCCTGGTCGGACAGGGGAAACTTGGGGCCAACGTCCTGACTTTC.